This entry describes one TCR beta chain. When the RNA was reverse transcribed, random hexamers were used with an input of about 0.45 to 1 ug. Across 54 Vbeta and 13 Jbeta, immunoSEQ multiplex PCR amplified TCR beta CDR3. TCRdb reanalysed the immunoSEQ multiplex PCR reads using MiXCR and keeps one entry per CDR3 protein. The sample contains over 150,000 distinct CDR3 sequences, roughly 96% of which appear only once. The data belong to a study of CD8 T cells in Susac syndrome. CD8+ and CD4+ T cells taken from blood had their TCR beta sequenced. Multiple sclerosis controls were treatment-naive patients with stable or active relapsing-remitting disease. The CD8+ and CD4+ T cells were negatively isolated, with the TEMRA cells enriched by FACS. CDR3 length equals 14 residues. Trimming left V 2 bases short and J 1 base short, with 7 bases between. The germline CDR1 and CDR2 sequences are MNHEY and SVGAGI.

This clonotype was sampled from a human donor with multiple sclerosis. The chain carries TRBV6-5 and TRBJ2-3; unclear D gene. The sequenced material came from CD4+ T cells from PBMCs. The chain's CDR3 is CASSYNGRTDTQYF. The CDR3 nucleotides read TGTGCCAGCAGTTACAATGGCCGCACAGATACGCAGTATTTT.